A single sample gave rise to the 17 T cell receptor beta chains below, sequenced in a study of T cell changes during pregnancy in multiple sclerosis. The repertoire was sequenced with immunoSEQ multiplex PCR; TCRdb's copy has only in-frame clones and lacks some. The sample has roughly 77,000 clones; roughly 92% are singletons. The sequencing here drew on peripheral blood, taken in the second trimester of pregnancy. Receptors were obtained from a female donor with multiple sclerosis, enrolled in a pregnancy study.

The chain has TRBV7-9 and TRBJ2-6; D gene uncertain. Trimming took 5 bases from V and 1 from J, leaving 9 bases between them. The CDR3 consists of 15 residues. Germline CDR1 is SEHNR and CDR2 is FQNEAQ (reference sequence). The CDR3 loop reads CASSPVVSGANVLTF. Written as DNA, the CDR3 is TGTGCCAGCAGCCCCGTTGTTTCTGGGGCCAACGTCCTGACTTTC.

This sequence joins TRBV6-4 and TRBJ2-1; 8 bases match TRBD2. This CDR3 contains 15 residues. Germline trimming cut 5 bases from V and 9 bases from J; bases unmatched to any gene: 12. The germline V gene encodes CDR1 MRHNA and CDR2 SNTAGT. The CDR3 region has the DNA TGTGCCAGCAGTACGGCGGCGGGGGGTCAAAGTGAGCAGTTCTTC. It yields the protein CASSTAAGGQSEQFF.

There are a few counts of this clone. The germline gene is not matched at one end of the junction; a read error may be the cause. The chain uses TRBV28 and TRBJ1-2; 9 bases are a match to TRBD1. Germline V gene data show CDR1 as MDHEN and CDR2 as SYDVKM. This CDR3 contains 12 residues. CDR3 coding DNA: TGTGCCAGCAGTTTAGGGACAGGGACCTTCGGATTC. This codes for CASSLGTGTFGF.

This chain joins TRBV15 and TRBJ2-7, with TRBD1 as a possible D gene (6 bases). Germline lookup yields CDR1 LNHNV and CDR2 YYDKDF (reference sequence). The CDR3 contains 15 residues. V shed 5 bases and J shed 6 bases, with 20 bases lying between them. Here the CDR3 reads CATSPRGGDPLEQYF. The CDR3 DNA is TGTGCCACCAGCCCCCGAGGGGGAGACCCTCTCGAGCAGTACTTC.

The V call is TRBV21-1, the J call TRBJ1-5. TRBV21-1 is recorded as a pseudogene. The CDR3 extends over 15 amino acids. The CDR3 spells CASSARLSGNQPQHF. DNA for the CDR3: TGTGCCAGCAGCGCCCGACTTAGCGGCAATCAGCCCCAGCATTTT.

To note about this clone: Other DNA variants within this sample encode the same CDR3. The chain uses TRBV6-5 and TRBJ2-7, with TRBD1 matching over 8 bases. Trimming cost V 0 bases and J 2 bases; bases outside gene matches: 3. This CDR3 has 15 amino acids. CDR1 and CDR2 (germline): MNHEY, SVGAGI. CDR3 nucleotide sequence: TGTGCCAGCAGTTACTCTAGGACAGGGACCTACGAGCAGTACTTC. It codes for CASSYSRTGTYEQYF.

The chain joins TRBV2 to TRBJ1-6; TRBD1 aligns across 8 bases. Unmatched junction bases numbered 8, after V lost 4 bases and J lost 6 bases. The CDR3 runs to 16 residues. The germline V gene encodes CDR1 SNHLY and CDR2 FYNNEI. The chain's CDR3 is CASSVSRTGFNSPLHF. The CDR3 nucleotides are TGTGCCAGCAGTGTTTCCCGGACAGGGTTTAATTCACCCCTCCACTTT. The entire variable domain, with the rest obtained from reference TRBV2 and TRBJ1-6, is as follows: EPEVTQTPSHQVTQMGQEVILRCVPISNHLYFYWYRQILGQKVEFLVSFYNNEISEKSEIFDDQFSVERPDGSNFTLKIRSTKLEDSAMYFCASSVSRTGFNSPLHFGNGTRLTVT.

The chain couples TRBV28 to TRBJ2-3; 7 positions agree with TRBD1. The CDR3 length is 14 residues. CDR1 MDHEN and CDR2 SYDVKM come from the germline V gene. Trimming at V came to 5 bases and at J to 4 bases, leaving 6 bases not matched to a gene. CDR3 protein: CASSPTGYPDTQYF. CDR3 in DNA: TGTGCCAGCAGTCCGACAGGGTACCCAGATACGCAGTATTTT.

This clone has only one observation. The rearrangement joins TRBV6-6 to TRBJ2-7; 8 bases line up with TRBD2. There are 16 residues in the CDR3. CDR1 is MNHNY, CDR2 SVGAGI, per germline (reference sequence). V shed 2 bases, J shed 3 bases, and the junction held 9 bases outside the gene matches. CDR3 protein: CASSYITGGPVYEQYF. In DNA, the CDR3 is TGTGCCAGCAGTTACATAACGGGGGGGCCGGTCTACGAGCAGTACTTC.

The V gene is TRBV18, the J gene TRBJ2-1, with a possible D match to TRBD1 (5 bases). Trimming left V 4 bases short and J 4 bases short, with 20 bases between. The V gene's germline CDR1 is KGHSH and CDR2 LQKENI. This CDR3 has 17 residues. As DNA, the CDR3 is TGTGCCAGCTCACTCCTTGACAGACTCTTCGGGTACAATGAGCAGTTCTTC. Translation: CASSLLDRLFGYNEQFF.

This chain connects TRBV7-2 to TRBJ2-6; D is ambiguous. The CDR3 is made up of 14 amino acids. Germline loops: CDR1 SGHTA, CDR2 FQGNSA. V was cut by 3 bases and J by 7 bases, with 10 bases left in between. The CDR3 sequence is CASSFTRLANVLTF. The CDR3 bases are TGTGCCAGCAGCTTTACAAGACTTGCCAACGTCCTGACTTTC.

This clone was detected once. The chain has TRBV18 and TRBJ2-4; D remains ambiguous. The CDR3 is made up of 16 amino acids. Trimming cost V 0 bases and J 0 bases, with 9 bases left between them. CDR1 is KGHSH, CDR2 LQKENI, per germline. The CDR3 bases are TGTGCCAGCTCACCACCTACGAGAGTAGCCAAAAACATTCAGTACTTC. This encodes CASSPPTRVAKNIQYF.

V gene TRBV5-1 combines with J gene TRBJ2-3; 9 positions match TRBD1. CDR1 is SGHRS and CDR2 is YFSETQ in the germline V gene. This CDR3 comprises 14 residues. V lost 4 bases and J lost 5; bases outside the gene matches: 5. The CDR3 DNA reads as TGCGCCAGCAGCGTAGGACAGGGGCGAGATACGCAGTATTTT. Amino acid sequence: CASSVGQGRDTQYF.

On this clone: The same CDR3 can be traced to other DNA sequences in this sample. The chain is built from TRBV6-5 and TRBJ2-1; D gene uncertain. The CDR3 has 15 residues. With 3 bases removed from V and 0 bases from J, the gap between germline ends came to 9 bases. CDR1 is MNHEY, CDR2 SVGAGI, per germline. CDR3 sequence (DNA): TGTGCCAGCAGTTATAGCAGCAGCTCCTACAATGAGCAGTTCTTC. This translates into CASSYSSSSYNEQFF.

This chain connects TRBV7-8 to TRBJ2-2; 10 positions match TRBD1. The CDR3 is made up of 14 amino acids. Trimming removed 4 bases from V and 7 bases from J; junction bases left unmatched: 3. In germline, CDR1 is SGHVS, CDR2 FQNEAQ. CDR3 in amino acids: CASSSDRGRGELFF. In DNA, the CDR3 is TGTGCCAGCAGCTCCGACAGGGGGCGCGGGGAGCTGTTTTTT.

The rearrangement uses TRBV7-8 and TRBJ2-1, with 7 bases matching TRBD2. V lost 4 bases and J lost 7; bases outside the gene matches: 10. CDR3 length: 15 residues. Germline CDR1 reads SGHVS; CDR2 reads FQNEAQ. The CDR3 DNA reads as TGTGCCAGCAGCTGGGCAAGGACTAGTTGGAATGAGCAGTTCTTC. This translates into CASSWARTSWNEQFF.

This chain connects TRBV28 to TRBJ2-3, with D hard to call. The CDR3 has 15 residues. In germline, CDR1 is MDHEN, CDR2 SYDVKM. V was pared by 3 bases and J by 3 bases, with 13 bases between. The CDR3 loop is CASSFYFGVTDTQYF. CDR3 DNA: TGTGCCAGCAGTTTCTACTTTGGTGTTACAGATACGCAGTATTTT. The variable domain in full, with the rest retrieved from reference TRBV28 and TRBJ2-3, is DVKVTQSSRYLVKRTGEKVFLECVQDMDHENMFWYRQDPGLGLRLIYFSYDVKMKEKGDIPEGYSVSREKKERFSLILESASTNQTSMYLCASSFYFGVTDTQYFGPGTRLTVL.